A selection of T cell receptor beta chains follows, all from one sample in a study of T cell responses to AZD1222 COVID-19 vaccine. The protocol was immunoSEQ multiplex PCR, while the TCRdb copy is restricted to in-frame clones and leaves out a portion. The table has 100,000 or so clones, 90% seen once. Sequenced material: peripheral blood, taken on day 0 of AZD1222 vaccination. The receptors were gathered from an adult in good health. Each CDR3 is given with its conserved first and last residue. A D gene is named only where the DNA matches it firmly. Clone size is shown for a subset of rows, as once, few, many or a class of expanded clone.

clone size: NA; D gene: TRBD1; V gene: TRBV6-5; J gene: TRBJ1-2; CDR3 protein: CASSSPGQGAYGYTF; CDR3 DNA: TGTGCCAGCAGTTCCCCAGGACAGGGTGCCTATGGCTACACCTTC
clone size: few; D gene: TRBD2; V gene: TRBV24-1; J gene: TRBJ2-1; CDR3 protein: CATSRNSGGSYYEQFF; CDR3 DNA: TGTGCCACCAGCAGGAATAGCGGGGGGTCTTATTATGAGCAGTTCTTC
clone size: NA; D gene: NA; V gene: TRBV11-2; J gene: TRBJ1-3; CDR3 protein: CASSQSSGNTIYF; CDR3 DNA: TGTGCCAGCAGCCAGAGCTCTGGAAACACCATATATTTT
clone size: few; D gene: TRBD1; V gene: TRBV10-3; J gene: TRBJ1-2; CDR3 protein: CAINTMAGGSYGYTF; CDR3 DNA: TGTGCCATCAATACAATGGCAGGGGGCAGCTATGGCTACACCTTC
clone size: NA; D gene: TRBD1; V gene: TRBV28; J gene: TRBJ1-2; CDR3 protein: CASSPYRQGVRYGYTF; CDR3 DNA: TGTGCCAGCAGTCCATACCGGCAGGGGGTACGCTATGGCTACACCTTC
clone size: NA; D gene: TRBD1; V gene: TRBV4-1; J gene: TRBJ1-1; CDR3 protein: CASSQTRGTENTEAFF; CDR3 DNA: TGCGCCAGCAGCCAAACTCGCGGGACAGAGAACACTGAAGCTTTCTTT
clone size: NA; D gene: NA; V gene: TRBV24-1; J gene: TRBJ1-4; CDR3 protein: CATSDRTDYNEKLFF; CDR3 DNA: TGTGCCACCAGTGACCGGACGGACTATAATGAAAAACTGTTTTTT
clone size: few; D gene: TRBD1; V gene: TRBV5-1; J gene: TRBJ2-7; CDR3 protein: CASTTGQGEREQYF; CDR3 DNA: TGCGCCAGCACCACGGGACAGGGGGAGAGAGAGCAGTACTTC
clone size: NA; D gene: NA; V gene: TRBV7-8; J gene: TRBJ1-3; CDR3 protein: CATLQGFGNTIYF; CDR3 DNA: TGTGCCACTCTACAGGGCTTCGGAAACACCATATATTTT
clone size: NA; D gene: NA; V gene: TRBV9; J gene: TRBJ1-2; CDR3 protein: CASSVGRQTINYGYTF; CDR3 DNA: TGTGCCAGCAGCGTAGGCCGACAGACCATTAACTATGGCTACACCTTC
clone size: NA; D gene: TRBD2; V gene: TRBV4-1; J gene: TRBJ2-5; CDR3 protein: CASSQFSGGAQETQYF; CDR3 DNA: TGCGCCAGCAGCCAATTCAGCGGGGGGGCCCAAGAGACCCAGTACTTC
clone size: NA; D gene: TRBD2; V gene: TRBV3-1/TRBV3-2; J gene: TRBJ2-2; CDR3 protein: CASSQEERGGVNTGELFF; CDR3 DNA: TGTGCCAGCAGCCAAGAGGAGCGGGGGGGCGTGAACACCGGGGAGCTGTTTTTT
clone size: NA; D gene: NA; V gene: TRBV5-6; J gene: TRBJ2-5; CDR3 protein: CATSKEGRGAQYF; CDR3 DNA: TGTGCCACTTCAAAGGAGGGCAGAGGGGCCCAGTACTTC
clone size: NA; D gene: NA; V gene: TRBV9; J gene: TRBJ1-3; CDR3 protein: CASSHGEGAGNTIYF; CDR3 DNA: TGTGCCAGCAGCCACGGGGAGGGGGCTGGAAACACCATATATTTT
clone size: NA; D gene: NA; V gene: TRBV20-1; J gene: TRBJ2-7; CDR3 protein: CSARGIREQYF; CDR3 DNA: TGCAGTGCTAGAGGGATTCGCGAGCAGTACTTC
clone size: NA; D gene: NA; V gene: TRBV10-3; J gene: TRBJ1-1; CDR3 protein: CAISEEGGTEAFF; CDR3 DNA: TGTGCCATCAGTGAAGAGGGAGGTACTGAAGCTTTCTTT
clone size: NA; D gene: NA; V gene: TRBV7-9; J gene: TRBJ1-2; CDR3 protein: CASSRDSYYGYTF; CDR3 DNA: TGTGCCAGCAGCCGCGACAGTTACTATGGCTACACCTTC
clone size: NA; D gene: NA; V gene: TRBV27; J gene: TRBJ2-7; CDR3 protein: CASSITPPGLYEQYF; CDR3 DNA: TGTGCCAGCAGTATTACCCCCCCAGGGCTTTACGAGCAGTACTTC
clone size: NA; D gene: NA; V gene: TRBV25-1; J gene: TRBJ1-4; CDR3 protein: CASSGGIGEKLFF; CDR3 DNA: TGTGCCAGCAGTGGGGGAATAGGTGAAAAACTGTTTTTT
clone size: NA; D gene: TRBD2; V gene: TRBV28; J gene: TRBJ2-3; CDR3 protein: CASSFSSGFDTQYF; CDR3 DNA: TGTGCCAGCAGTTTTTCTAGCGGTTTTGATACGCAGTATTTT
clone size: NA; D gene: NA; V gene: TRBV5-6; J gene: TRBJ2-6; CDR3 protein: CASSLAARSGANVLTF; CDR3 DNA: TGTGCCAGCAGCTTGGCCGCCCGCTCTGGGGCCAACGTCCTGACTTTC
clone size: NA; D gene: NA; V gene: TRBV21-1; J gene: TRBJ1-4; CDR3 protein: CASSKRRDGILSEKLFF; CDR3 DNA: TGTGCCAGCAGCAAAAGGAGGGACGGGATCCTGAGTGAAAAACTGTTTTTT
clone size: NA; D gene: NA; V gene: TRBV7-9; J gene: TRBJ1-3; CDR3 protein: CASTNSGAGNTIYF; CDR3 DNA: TGTGCCAGCACCAACTCAGGGGCTGGAAACACCATATATTTT
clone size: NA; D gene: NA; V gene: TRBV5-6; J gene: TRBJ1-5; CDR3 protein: CASSLGPAGQPQHF; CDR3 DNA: TGTGCCAGCAGCTTGGGACCGGCGGGGCAGCCCCAGCATTTT
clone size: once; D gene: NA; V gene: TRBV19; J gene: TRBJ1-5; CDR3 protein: CASSLSNQPQHF; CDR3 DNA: TGTGCCAGTAGCCTTAGCAATCAGCCCCAGCATTTT
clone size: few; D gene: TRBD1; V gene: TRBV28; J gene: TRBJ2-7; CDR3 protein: CASSLGGQGGEQYF; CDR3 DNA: TGTGCCAGCAGTTTGGGGGGACAGGGCGGCGAGCAGTACTTC
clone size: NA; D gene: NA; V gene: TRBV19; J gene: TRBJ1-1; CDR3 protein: CASSNTGHFNTEAFF; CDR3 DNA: TGTGCCAGTAGTAACACAGGGCACTTTAACACTGAAGCTTTCTTT
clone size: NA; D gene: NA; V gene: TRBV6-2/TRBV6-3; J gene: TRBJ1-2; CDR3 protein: CASSYGSGDNYGYTF; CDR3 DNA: TGTGCCAGCAGTTACGGGTCAGGGGACAACTATGGCTACACCTTC
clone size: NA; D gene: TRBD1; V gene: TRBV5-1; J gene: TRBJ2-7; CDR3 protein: CASSPRTGEGEQYF; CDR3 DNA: TGCGCCAGCAGCCCGAGGACAGGGGAAGGCGAGCAGTACTTC
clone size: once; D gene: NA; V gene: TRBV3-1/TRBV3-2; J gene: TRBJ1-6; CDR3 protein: CASSSRSNNSPLHF; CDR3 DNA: TGTGCCAGCAGTTCCCGGTCCAATAATTCACCCCTCCACTTT
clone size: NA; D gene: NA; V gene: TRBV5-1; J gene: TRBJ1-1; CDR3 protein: CASSRTANTEAFF; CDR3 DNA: TGCGCCAGCAGCCGGACGGCGAACACTGAAGCTTTCTTT
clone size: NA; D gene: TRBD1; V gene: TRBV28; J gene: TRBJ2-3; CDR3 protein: CASSLLGQGSTDTQYF; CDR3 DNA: TGTGCCAGCAGTTTATTGGGACAGGGGAGCACAGATACGCAGTATTTT
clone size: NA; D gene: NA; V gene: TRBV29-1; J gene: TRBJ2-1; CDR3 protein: CSVEDGFGSPSSYNEQFF; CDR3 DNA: TGCAGCGTTGAAGATGGGTTTGGTAGCCCGAGCTCCTACAATGAGCAGTTCTTC
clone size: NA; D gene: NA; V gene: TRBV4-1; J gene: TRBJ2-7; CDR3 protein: CASSRFRTEDYYEQYF; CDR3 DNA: TGCGCCAGCAGCCGGTTCCGGACGGAGGACTACTACGAGCAGTACTTC
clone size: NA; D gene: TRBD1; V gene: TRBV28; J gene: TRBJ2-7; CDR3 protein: CASSSGQGIYEQYF; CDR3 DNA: TGTGCCAGCAGTTCGGGACAGGGGATCTACGAGCAGTACTTC
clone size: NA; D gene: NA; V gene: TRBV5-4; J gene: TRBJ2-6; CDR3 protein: CASSFGGASGANVLTF; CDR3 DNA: TGTGCCAGCAGCTTCGGGGGCGCATCTGGGGCCAACGTCCTGACTTTC
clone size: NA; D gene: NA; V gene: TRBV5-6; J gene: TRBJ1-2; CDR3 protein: CASSPKQGRPYTF; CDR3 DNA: TGTGCCAGCAGCCCTAAACAGGGTCGCCCCTACACCTTC
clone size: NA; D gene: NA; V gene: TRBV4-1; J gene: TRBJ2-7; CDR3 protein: CASSQLGGIYEQYF; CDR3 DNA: TGCGCCAGCAGCCAACTAGGGGGAATCTACGAGCAGTACTTC
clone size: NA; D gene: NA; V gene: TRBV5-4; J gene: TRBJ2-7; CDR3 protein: CASSLGRGSSYEQYF; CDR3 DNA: TGTGCCAGCAGCTTGGGAAGAGGGAGCTCCTACGAGCAGTACTTC
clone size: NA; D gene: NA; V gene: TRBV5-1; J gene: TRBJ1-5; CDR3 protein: CASSLDGRGNQPQHF; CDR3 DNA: TGCGCCAGCAGCTTGGACGGAAGAGGTAATCAGCCCCAGCATTTT
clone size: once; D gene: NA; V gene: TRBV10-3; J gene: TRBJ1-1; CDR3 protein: CAIRWGTEAFF; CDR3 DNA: TGTGCCATCCGGTGGGGGACTGAAGCTTTCTTT
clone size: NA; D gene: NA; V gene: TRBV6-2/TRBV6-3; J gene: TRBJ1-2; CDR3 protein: CASSKTANYGYTF; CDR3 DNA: TGTGCCAGCAGCAAGACAGCCAACTATGGCTACACCTTC
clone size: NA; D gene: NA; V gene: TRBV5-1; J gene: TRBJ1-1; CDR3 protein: CASSLWGELEAFF; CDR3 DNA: TGCGCCAGCAGCTTGTGGGGAGAGCTTGAAGCTTTCTTT
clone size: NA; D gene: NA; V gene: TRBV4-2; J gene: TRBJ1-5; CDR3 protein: CASSQDQANQPQHF; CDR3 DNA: TGTGCCAGCAGCCAAGACCAGGCCAATCAGCCCCAGCATTTT
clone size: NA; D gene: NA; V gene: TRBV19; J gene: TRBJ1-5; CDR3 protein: CASSIGPRPQHF; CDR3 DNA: TGTGCCAGTAGTATTGGACCCCGTCCCCAGCATTTT
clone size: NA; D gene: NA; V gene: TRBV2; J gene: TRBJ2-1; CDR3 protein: CATVPSQGPWYEQFF; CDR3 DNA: TGTGCCACCGTTCCCAGTCAGGGCCCTTGGTATGAGCAGTTCTTC
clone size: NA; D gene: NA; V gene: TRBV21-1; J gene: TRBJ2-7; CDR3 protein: CASIWGQGSYEQYF; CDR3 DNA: NA
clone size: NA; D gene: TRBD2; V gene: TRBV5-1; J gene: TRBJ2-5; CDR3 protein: CASSLELAGATQETQYF; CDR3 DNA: TGCGCCAGCAGCTTGGAACTAGCGGGGGCCACCCAAGAGACCCAGTACTTC
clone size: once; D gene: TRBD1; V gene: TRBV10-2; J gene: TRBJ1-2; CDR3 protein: CASSEGGQVNYGYTF; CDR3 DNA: TGCGCCAGCAGTGAGGGTGGACAGGTTAACTATGGCTACACCTTC
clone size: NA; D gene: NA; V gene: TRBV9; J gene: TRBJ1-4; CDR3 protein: CASSVGMGYNEKLFF; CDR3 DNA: TGTGCCAGCAGCGTAGGCATGGGTTACAATGAAAAACTGTTTTTT
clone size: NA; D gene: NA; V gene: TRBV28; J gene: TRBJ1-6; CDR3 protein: CASSKGPGPPANNSPLHF; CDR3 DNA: TGTGCCAGCAGTAAAGGTCCAGGTCCCCCGGCAAACAATTCACCCCTCCACTTT
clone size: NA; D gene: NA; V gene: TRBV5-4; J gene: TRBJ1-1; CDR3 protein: CASSLWGSRTSPRAFF; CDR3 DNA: TGTGCCAGCAGCTTGTGGGGGAGCCGCACCTCTCCAAGAGCTTTCTTT
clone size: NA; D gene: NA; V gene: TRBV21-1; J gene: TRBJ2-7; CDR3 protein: CASSNRGRFYEQYF; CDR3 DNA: TGTGCCAGCAGCAACAGGGGGCGGTTCTACGAGCAGTACTTC
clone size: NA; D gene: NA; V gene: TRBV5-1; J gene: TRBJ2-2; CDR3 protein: CASSLGQNTGELFF; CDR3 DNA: TGCGCCAGCAGCTTGGGGCAGAACACCGGGGAGCTGTTTTTT
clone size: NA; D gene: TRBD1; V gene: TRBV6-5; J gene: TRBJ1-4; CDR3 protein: CASRTGEEKLFF; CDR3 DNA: TGTGCCAGCAGGACAGGGGAAGAAAAACTGTTTTTT
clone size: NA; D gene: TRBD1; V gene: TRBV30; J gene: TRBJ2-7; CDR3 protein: CAWDPGQGYEQYF; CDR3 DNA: TGTGCCTGGGACCCCGGACAGGGCTACGAGCAGTACTTC
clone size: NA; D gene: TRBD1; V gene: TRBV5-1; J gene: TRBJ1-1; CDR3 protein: CASSPTGQVNTEAFF; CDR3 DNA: TGCGCCAGCAGCCCCACGGGACAGGTGAACACTGAAGCTTTCTTT
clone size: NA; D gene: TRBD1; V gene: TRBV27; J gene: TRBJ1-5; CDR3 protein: CASSLSAGTGHQPQHF; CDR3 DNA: TGTGCCAGCAGTTTATCGGCCGGGACAGGGCATCAGCCCCAGCATTTT
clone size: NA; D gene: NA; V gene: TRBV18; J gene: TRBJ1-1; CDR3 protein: CASSPVLNTEAFF; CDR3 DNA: TGTGCCAGCTCACCAGTTTTGAACACTGAAGCTTTCTTT
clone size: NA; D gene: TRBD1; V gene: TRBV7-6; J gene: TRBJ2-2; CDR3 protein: CASSNQPQGAGELFF; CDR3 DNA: TGTGCCAGCAGCAATCAACCGCAGGGGGCCGGGGAGCTGTTTTTT